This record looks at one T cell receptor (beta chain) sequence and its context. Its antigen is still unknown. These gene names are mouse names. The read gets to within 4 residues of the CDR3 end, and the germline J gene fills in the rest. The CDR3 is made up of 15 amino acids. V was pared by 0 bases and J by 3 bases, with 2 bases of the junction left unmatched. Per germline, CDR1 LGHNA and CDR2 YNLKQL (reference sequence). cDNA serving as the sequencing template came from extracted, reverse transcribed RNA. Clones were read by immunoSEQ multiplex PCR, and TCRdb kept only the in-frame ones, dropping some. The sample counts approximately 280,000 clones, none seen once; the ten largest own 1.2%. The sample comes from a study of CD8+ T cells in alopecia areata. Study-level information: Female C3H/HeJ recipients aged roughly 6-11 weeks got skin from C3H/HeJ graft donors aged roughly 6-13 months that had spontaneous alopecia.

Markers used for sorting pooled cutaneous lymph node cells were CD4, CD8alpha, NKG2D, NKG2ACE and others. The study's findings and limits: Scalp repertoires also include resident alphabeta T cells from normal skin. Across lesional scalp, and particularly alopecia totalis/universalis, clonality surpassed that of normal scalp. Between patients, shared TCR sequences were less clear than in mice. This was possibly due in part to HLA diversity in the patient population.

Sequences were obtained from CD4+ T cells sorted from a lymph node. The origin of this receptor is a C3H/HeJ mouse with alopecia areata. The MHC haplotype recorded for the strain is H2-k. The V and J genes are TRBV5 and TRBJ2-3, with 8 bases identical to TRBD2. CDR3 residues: CASSQEAGGAETLYF. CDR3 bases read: TGTGCCAGCAGCCAAGAAGCTGGGGGGGCAGAA.